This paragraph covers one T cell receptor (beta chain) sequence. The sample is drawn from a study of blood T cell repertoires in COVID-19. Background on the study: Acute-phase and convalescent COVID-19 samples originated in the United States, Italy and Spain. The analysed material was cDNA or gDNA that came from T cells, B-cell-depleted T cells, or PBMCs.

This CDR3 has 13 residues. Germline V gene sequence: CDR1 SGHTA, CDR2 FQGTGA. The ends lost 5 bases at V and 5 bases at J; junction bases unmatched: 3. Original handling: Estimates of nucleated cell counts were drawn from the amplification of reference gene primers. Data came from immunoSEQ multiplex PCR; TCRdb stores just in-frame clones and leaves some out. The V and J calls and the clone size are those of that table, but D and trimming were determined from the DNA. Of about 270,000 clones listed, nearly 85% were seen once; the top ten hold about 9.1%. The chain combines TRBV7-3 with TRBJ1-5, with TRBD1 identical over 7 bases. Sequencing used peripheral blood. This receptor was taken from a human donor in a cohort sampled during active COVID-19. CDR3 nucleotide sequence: TGTGCCAGCAGCCTAGACAGGGATCAGCCCCAGCATTTT. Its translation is CASSLDRDQPQHF.